This entry is about one T cell receptor (beta chain). Its antigen is currently unknown. These data belong to a study of PD-1 blockade in classical Hodgkin lymphoma. Sequenced by immunoSEQ multiplex PCR; TCRdb stores in-frame clones only, minus some. The repertoire holds some 58,000 clones, under 95% seen once, with over 9% in the top ten. The ends were cut back, 5 bases at V and 5 bases at J, with 9 bases in the middle. Germline CDR1 SEHNR, CDR2 FQNEAQ (reference sequence). The CDR3 has 13 residues. The time point was: cycle 4 day 1 (C4D1), after more than five weeks of nivolumab. Every patient experienced relapse after autologous stem cell transplantation, and brentuximab vedotin exposure varied. Complete response, partial response or progressive disease constituted the best responses recorded. Study-level points and caveats: There remain no defined causes for the repertoire differences, which possibly reflect disease activity or prior therapy. Patients with a complete response exhibited baseline diversity comparable to newly diagnosed patients. Healthy donors reportedly exceeded newly diagnosed patients in baseline TCR diversity.

The chain links TRBV7-9 to TRBJ2-2, with a possible D match to TRBD1 (6 bases). This TCR was recovered from a human donor with classical Hodgkin lymphoma. The sample was peripheral blood mononuclear cells (PBMCs), taken before the fourth cycle of nivolumab. In nucleotides, the CDR3 is TGTGCCAGCAGCCTACAGGGAACCGGGGAGCTGTTTTTT. This codes for CASSLQGTGELFF.